The T cell receptor beta chain described here comes from a study of blood T cell repertoires in COVID-19. Study-wide background: Sites in the United States, Italy and Spain provided acute and convalescent COVID-19 samples. The cDNA or gDNA used as material had been derived from T cells, B-cell-depleted T cells, or PBMCs.

Under the authors' procedure: Quantification of nucleated cells was approximated via reference gene primer amplification. Here immunoSEQ multiplex PCR was the method, and the copy in TCRdb shows in-frame clones only, minus some. V, J and clone size derive from that table, while D and trimming were established from the DNA sequence. The profile shows under 250,000 clones, about 89% of them singletons. Trimming pared 3 bases from V and 7 bases from J, leaving 7 bases between. The CDR3 is 12 residues long. CDR1 and CDR2 (germline): SEHNR, FQNEAQ (reference sequence). Input material: peripheral blood. The rearrangement uses TRBV7-9 and TRBJ2-4; D unclear. The source of this sequence is a woman aged 55-70 years who had recovered from COVID-19. DNA for the CDR3: TGTGCCAGCAGCTTTTCTATGAACATTCAGTACTTC. It yields the protein CASSFSMNIQYF.